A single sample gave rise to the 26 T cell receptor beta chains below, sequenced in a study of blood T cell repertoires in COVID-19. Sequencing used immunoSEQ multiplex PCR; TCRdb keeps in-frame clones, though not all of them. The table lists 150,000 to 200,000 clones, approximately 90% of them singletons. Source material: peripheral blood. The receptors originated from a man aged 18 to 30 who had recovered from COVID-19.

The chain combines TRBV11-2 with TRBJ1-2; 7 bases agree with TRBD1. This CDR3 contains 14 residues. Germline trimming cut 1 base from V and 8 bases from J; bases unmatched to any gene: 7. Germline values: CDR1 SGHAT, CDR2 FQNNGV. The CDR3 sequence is CASSLARQGMGYTF. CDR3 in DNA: TGTGCCAGCAGCTTAGCACGACAGGGAATGGGCTACACCTTC.

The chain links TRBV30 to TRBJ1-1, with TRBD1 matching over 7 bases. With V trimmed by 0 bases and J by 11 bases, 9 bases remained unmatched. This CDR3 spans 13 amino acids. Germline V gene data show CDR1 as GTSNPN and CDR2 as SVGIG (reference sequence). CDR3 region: CAWSVPPTGRAFF. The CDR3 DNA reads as TGTGCCTGGAGTGTTCCCCCGACAGGGAGGGCTTTCTTT.

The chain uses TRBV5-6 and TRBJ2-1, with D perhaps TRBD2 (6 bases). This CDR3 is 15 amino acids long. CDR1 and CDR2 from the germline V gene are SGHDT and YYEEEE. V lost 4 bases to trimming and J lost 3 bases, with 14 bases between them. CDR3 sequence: CASSRPLAYYNEQFF. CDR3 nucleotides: TGTGCCAGCAGCCGACCTCTAGCGTACTACAATGAGCAGTTCTTC.

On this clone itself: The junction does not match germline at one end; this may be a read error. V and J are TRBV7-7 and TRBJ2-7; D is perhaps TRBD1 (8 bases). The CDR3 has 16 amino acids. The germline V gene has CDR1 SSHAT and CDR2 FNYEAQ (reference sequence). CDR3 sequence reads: CASSLGTGGLNDEQYF. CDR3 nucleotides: TGTGCTAGCAGCTTAGGTACAGGGGGACTAAACGACGAGCAGTACTTC.

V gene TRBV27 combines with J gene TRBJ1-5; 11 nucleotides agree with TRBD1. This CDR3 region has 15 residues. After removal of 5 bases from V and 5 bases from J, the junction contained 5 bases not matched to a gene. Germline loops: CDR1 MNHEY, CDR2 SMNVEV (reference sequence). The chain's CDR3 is CASSPRTGGDQPQHF. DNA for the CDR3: TGTGCCAGCAGTCCCCGGACAGGGGGCGATCAGCCCCAGCATTTT.

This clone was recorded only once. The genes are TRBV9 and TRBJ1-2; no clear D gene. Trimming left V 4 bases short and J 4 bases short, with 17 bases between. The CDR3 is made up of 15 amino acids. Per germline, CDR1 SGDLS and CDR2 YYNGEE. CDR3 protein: CASSLDQTPIYGYTF. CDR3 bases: TGTGCCAGCAGCCTAGACCAGACACCAATCTATGGCTACACCTTC.

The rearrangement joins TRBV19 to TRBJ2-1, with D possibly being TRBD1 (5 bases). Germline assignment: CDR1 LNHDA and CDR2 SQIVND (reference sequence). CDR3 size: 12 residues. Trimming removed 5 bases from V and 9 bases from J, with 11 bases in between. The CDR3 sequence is CASSSGLGEQFF. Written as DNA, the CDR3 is TGTGCCAGTAGTTCAGGGTTGGGTGAGCAGTTCTTC.

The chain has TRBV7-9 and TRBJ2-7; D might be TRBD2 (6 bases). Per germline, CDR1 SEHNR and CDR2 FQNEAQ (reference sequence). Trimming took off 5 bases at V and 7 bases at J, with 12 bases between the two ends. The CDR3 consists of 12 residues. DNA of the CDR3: TGTGCCAGCAGCCAAGCAGGGAGGGAGCAGTACTTC. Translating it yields CASSQAGREQYF.

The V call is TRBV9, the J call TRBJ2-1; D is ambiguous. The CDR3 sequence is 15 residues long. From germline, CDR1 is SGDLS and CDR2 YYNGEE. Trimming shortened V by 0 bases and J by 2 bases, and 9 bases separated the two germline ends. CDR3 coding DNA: TGTGCCAGCAGCGTAGAGAGAGATCCCTACAATGAGCAGTTCTTC. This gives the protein CASSVERDPYNEQFF. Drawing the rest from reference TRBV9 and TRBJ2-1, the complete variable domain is DSGVTQTPKHLITATGQRVTLRCSPRSGDLSVYWYQQSLDQGLQFLIQYYNGEERAKGNILERFSAQQFPDLHSELNLSSLELGDSALYFCASSVERDPYNEQFFGPGTRLTVL.

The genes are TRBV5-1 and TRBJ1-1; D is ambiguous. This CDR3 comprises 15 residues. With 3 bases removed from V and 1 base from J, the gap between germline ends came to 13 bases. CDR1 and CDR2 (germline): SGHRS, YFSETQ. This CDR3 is CASSSGSERNTEAFF. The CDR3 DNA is TGCGCCAGCAGCTCTGGCTCAGAACGGAACACTGAAGCTTTCTTT.

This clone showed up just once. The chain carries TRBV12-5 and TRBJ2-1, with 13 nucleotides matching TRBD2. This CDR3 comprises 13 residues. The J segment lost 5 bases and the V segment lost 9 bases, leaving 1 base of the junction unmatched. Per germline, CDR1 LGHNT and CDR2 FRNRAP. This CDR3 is CASGTSGNNEQFF. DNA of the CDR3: TGTGCTAGCGGGACTAGCGGGAACAATGAGCAGTTCTTC. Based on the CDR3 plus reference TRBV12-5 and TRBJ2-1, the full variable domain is DARVTQTPRHKVTEMGQEVTMRCQPILGHNTVFWYRQTMMQGLELLAYFRNRAPLDDSGMPKDRFSAEMPDATLATLKIQPSEPRDSAVYFCASGTSGNNEQFFGPGTRLTVL.

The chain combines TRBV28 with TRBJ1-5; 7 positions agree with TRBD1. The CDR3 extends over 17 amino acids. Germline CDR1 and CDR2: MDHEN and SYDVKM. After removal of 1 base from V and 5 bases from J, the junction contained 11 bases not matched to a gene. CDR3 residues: CASSLLGETGWYQPQHF. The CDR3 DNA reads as TGTGCCAGCAGTTTATTGGGAGAGACAGGGTGGTATCAGCCCCAGCATTTT.

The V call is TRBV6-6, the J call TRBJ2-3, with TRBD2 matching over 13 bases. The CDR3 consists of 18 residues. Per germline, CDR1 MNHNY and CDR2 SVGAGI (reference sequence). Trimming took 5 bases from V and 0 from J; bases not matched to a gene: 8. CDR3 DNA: TGTGCCAGCAGTCAGGGACTAGCGGGAAGTACTAGCACAGATACGCAGTATTTT. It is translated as CASSQGLAGSTSTDTQYF.

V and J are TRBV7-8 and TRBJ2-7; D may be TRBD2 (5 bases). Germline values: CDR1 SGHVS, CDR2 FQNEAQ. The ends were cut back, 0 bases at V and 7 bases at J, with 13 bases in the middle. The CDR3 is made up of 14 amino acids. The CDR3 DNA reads TGTGCCAGCAGCTTAGCAGAAGTAGCGAGGGAGCAGTACTTC. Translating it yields CASSLAEVAREQYF.

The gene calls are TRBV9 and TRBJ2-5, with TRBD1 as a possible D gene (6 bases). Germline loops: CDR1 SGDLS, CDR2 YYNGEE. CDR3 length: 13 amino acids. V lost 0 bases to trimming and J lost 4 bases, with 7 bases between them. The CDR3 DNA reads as TGTGCCAGCAGCGTAGGACAGGTAGAGACCCAGTACTTC. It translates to CASSVGQVETQYF.

The CDR3 loop reads CASSSFGTNYGYTF. In nucleotides, the CDR3 is TGTGCCAGCAGCTCCTTCGGGACTAACTATGGCTACACCTTC. The chain carries TRBV28 and TRBJ1-2; D is uncertain. The CDR3 covers 14 residues. Looked up from germline, CDR1 is MDHEN and CDR2 is SYDVKM. V was trimmed by 6 bases and J by 0 bases, leaving 11 bases between them.

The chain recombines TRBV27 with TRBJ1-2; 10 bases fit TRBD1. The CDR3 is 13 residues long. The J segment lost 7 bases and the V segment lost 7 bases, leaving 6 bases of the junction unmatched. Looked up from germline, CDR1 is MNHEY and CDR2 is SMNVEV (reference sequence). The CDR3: CASKSGTGVGYTF. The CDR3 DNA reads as TGTGCCAGCAAGTCCGGGACAGGGGTTGGCTACACCTTC.

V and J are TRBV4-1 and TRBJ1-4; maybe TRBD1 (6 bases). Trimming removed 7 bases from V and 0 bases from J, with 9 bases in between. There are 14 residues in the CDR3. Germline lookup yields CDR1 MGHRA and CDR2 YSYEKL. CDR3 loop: CASKGTPTNEKLFF. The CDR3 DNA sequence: TGCGCCAGCAAGGGGACACCAACTAATGAAAAACTGTTTTTT.

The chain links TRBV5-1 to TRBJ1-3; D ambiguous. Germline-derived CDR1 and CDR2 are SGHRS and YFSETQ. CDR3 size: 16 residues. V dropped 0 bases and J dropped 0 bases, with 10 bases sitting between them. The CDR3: CASSLAPVFSGNTIYF. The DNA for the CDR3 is TGCGCCAGCAGCTTGGCTCCGGTTTTCTCTGGAAACACCATATATTTT.

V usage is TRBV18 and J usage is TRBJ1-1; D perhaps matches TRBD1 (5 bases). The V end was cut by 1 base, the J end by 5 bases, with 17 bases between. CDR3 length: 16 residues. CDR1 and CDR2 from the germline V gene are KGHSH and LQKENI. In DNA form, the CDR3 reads TGTGCCAGCTCACCACTAGCGGCAGGGAGAAATACTGAAGCTTTCTTT. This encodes CASSPLAAGRNTEAFF.

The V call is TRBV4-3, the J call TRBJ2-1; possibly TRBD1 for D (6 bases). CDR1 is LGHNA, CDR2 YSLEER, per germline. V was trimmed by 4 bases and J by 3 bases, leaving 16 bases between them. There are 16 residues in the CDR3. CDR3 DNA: TGCGCCAGCAGCCGCCGGACAGTTGCCAACTACAATGAGCAGTTCTTC. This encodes CASSRRTVANYNEQFF.

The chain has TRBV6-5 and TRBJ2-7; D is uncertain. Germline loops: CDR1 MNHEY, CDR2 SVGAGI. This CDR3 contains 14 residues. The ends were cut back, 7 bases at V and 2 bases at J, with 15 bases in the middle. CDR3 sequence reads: CASTQRVFPYEQYF. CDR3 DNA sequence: TGTGCCAGCACCCAACGGGTTTTCCCCTACGAGCAGTACTTC.

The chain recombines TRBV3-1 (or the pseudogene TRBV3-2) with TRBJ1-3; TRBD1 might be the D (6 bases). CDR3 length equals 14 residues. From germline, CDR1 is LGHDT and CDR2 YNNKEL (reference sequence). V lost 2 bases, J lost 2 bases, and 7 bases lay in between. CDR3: CASSQTGTGNTIYF. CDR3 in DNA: TGTGCCAGCAGCCAAACAGGGACTGGAAACACCATATATTTT.

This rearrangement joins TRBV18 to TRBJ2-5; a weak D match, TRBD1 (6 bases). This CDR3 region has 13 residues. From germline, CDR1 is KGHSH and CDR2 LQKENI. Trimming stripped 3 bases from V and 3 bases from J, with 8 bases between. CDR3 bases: TGTGCCAGCTCACCGTACAGGGAAGAGACCCAGTACTTC. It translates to CASSPYREETQYF.

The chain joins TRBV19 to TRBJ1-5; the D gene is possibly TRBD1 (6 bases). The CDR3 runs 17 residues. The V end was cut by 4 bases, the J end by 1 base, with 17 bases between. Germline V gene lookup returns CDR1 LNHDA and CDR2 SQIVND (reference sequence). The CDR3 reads CASSTRQEGWSNQPQHF. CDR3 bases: TGTGCCAGTAGTACCCGACAGGAAGGTTGGAGCAATCAGCCCCAGCATTTT.

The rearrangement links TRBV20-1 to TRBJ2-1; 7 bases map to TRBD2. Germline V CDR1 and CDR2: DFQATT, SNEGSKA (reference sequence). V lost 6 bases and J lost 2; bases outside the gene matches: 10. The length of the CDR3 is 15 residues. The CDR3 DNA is TGCAGTGCAAGTCCAAAGCGGGGAGCCTACAATGAGCAGTTCTTC. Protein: CSASPKRGAYNEQFF.